These T cell receptor beta chains were read from a single sample in a study of shared clonotypes between healthy human individuals. Using immunoSEQ multiplex PCR, the repertoire was profiled, and TCRdb retains in-frame clones only, with some absent. The sample yields a few million clones, roughly 90% seen once. Sequencing was done on a sample of naive CD4+ T cells from PBMCs. The receptors were gathered from a man younger than 35 in good health. Some clones in this sample may be carry-over from other donors' samples. The CDR3 runs from the conserved cysteine through the conserved F or W. The D gene is left open where the match is weak. Only some rows state a clone size, as once, few, many or a class for expanded clones.

J: TRBJ1-4
D: .
size: .
V: TRBV19
CDR3: CASSIEGRGLFF
DNA: TGTGCCAGTAGTATAGAAGGGAGAGGACTGTTTTTT

J: TRBJ1-1
D: .
size: .
V: TRBV29-1
CDR3: CSVLDGRGAFF
DNA: TGCAGCGTTCTTGACGGGCGGGGAGCTTTCTTT

J: TRBJ1-5
D: .
size: .
V: TRBV2
CDR3: CASSRSNQPQHF
DNA: TGTGCCAGCAGCCGTAGCAATCAGCCCCAGCATTTT

J: TRBJ2-1
D: .
size: .
V: TRBV9
CDR3: CASSVLWGNEQFF
DNA: TGTGCCAGCAGCGTTCTATGGGGGAATGAGCAGTTCTTC

J: TRBJ1-1
D: .
size: .
V: TRBV29-1
CDR3: CSVKGRLNTEAFF
DNA: TGCAGCGTCAAAGGACGGTTGAACACTGAAGCTTTCTTT

J: TRBJ1-4
D: .
size: .
V: TRBV18
CDR3: CASSPTPPPEKLFF
DNA: TGTGCCAGCTCACCCACTCCTCCCCCCGAAAAACTGTTTTTT

J: TRBJ1-2
D: TRBD1
size: .
V: TRBV28
CDR3: CASSIPGTGRYGYTF
DNA: TGTGCCAGCAGCATCCCCGGGACAGGGAGGTATGGCTACACCTTC

J: TRBJ1-1
D: .
size: .
V: TRBV9
CDR3: CASSGIGAGRNTEAFF
DNA: TGTGCCAGCAGCGGGATTGGCGCAGGGAGGAACACTGAAGCTTTCTTT

J: TRBJ1-1
D: .
size: .
V: TRBV10-3
CDR3: CAISSGINTEAFF
DNA: TGTGCCATCAGTTCCGGGATCAACACTGAAGCTTTCTTT

J: TRBJ1-2
D: TRBD1
size: .
V: TRBV2
CDR3: CASSGRDRRPDGYTF
DNA: TGTGCCAGCAGTGGCCGGGACAGGCGCCCGGATGGCTACACCTTC

J: TRBJ2-5
D: .
size: .
V: TRBV27
CDR3: CASGGLAAQETQYF
DNA: TGTGCCAGCGGGGGGCTAGCGGCACAAGAGACCCAGTACTTC

J: TRBJ2-7
D: .
size: few
V: TRBV27
CDR3: CASSLTPGRSDEQYF
DNA: TGTGCCAGCAGTTTAACACCGGGACGCTCTGACGAGCAGTACTTC

J: TRBJ1-1
D: TRBD1
size: .
V: TRBV10-2
CDR3: CASRQGAPTTEAFF
DNA: TGCGCCAGCAGACAGGGGGCCCCGACCACTGAAGCTTTCTTT

J: TRBJ1-5
D: .
size: .
V: TRBV7-9
CDR3: CAIAVPMDGQPQHF
DNA: TGTGCTATTGCAGTACCGATGGATGGTCAGCCCCAGCATTTT

J: TRBJ2-6
D: .
size: once
V: TRBV19
CDR3: CASSSGAGANVLTF
DNA: TGTGCCAGTAGTAGCGGGGCTGGGGCCAACGTCCTGACTTTC

J: TRBJ1-5
D: TRBD1
size: .
V: TRBV6-1
CDR3: CASSEGQGPSNQPQHF
DNA: TGTGCCAGCAGTGAGGGACAGGGCCCAAGCAATCAGCCCCAGCATTTT

J: TRBJ1-2
D: .
size: .
V: TRBV9
CDR3: CASSVAGSLNYGYTF
DNA: TGTGCCAGCAGCGTAGCTGGCAGCCTTAACTATGGCTACACCTTC

J: TRBJ1-2
D: .
size: once
V: TRBV18
CDR3: CASSPQDSPNYGYTF
DNA: TGTGCCAGCTCACCACAGGACAGCCCTAACTATGGCTACACCTTC

J: TRBJ2-3
D: .
size: .
V: TRBV6-4
CDR3: CASSVAGGTDTQYF
DNA: TGTGCCAGCAGCGTAGCTGGCGGCACAGATACGCAGTATTTT

J: TRBJ1-6
D: .
size: .
V: TRBV30
CDR3: CAWTVGIGYNSPLHF
DNA: TGTGCCTGGACCGTGGGGATAGGGTATAATTCACCCCTCCACTTT

J: TRBJ2-1
D: .
size: .
V: TRBV4-2
CDR3: CASSLIAYSNEQFF
DNA: TGTGCCAGCAGCTTAATTGCCTACAGCAATGAGCAGTTCTTC

J: TRBJ2-5
D: .
size: .
V: TRBV2
CDR3: CASSQTSWEGGTQYF
DNA: TGTGCCAGCAGCCAGACTAGTTGGGAGGGGGGGACCCAGTACTTC

J: TRBJ2-3
D: TRBD2
size: .
V: TRBV7-3
CDR3: CASSSGGGSHDTQYF
DNA: TGTGCCAGCAGCTCGGGAGGCGGGTCCCACGATACGCAGTATTTT

J: TRBJ2-1
D: .
size: .
V: TRBV2
CDR3: CASTKGAGPSYNEQFF
DNA: TGTGCCAGCACTAAAGGGGCGGGTCCTTCCTACAATGAGCAGTTCTTC

J: TRBJ2-7
D: .
size: once
V: TRBV11-2
CDR3: CASSLGPGNYEQYF
DNA: TGTGCCAGCAGCTTAGGACCAGGGAACTACGAGCAGTACTTC

J: TRBJ2-2
D: TRBD2
size: .
V: TRBV5-1
CDR3: CASSLLAGGTGELFF
DNA: TGCGCCAGCAGCTTGCTGGCGGGAGGGACCGGGGAGCTGTTTTTT

J: TRBJ1-2
D: .
size: .
V: TRBV27
CDR3: CASSFNGNYGYTF
DNA: TGTGCCAGCAGTTTTAACGGGAACTATGGCTACACCTTC

J: TRBJ1-5
D: .
size: .
V: TRBV7-2
CDR3: CASRVGPYSNQPQHF
DNA: TGTGCCAGTAGAGTCGGGCCTTATAGCAATCAGCCCCAGCATTTT

J: TRBJ2-7
D: .
size: .
V: TRBV28
CDR3: CASSLEGGDGEQYF
DNA: TGTGCCAGCAGTTTAGAAGGAGGGGATGGCGAGCAGTACTTC

J: TRBJ1-3
D: .
size: .
V: TRBV21-1
CDR3: CASSKLGQGIRNTIYF
DNA: TGTGCCAGCAGCAAACTAGGACAGGGGATTAGAAACACCATATATTTT

J: TRBJ2-4
D: TRBD1
size: .
V: TRBV5-1
CDR3: CASSLGDRGLNIQYF
DNA: TGCGCCAGCAGCTTGGGGGACAGGGGGCTGAACATTCAGTACTTC

J: TRBJ1-5
D: .
size: .
V: TRBV10-2
CDR3: CASSSGLTRANQPQHF
DNA: TGCGCCAGCAGTAGCGGGCTGACTCGGGCCAATCAGCCCCAGCATTTT

J: TRBJ1-2
D: .
size: .
V: TRBV5-1
CDR3: CASSSGSRASYGYTF
DNA: TGCGCCAGCAGCTCTGGCAGCAGGGCGAGCTATGGCTACACCTTC

J: TRBJ2-2
D: TRBD2
size: once
V: TRBV5-6
CDR3: CASSLRLAGHTGELFF
DNA: TGTGCCAGCAGCTTAAGGCTAGCGGGACACACCGGGGAGCTGTTTTTT

J: TRBJ2-7
D: .
size: .
V: TRBV11-2
CDR3: CASSLGVLSYEQYF
DNA: TGTGCCAGCAGCTTAGGAGTCCTCTCCTACGAGCAGTACTTC

J: TRBJ2-2
D: TRBD2
size: .
V: TRBV7-2
CDR3: CASSLGLAGGGTGELFF
DNA: TGTGCCAGCAGCTTAGGTCTAGCGGGAGGCGGGACCGGGGAGCTGTTTTTT

J: TRBJ2-1
D: TRBD2
size: .
V: TRBV6-5
CDR3: CASRWGGSPNEQFF
DNA: TGTGCCAGCAGATGGGGCGGGAGCCCCAATGAGCAGTTCTTC

J: TRBJ1-1
D: .
size: .
V: TRBV7-8
CDR3: CASSLEAGLGTEAFF
DNA: TGTGCCAGCAGCTTAGAAGCAGGGCTTGGCACTGAAGCTTTCTTT

J: TRBJ2-1
D: TRBD1
size: .
V: TRBV28
CDR3: CASSPLGTDNEQFF
DNA: TGTGCCAGCAGTCCGCTCGGGACAGACAATGAGCAGTTCTTC

J: TRBJ2-7
D: .
size: .
V: TRBV18
CDR3: CASSPQALRTYEQYF
DNA: TGTGCCAGCTCACCACAGGCTCTTCGTACCTACGAGCAGTACTTC

J: TRBJ2-7
D: TRBD2
size: .
V: TRBV11-2
CDR3: CASSFTSGVSYEQYF
DNA: TGTGCCAGCAGCTTCACTAGCGGGGTCTCCTACGAGCAGTACTTC